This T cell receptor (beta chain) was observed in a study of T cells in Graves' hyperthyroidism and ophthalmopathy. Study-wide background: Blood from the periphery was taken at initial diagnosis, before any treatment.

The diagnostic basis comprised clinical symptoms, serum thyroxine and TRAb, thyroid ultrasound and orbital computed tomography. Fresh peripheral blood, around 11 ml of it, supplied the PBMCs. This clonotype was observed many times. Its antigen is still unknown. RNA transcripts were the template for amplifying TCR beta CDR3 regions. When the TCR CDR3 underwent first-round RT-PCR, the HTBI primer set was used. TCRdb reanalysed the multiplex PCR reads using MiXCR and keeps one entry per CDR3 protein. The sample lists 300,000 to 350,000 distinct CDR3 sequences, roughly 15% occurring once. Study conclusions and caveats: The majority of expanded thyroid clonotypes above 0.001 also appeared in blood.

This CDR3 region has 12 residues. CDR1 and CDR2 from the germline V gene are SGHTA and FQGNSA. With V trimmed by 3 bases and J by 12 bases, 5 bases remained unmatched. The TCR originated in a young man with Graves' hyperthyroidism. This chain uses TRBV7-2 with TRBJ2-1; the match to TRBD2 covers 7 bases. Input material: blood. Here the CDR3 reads CASSFGTMGQFF. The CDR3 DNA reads TGTGCCAGCAGCTTTGGGACTATGGGGCAGTTCTTC.